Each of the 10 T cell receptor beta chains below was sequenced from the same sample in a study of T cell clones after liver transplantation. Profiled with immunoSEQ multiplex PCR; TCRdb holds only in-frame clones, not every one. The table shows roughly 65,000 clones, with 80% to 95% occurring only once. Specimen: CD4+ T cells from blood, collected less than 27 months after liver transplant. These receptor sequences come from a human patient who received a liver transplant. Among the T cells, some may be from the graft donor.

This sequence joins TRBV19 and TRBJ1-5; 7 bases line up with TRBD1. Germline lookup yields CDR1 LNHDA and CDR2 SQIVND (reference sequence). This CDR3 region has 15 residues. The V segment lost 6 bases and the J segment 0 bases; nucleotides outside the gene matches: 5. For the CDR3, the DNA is TGTGCCAGTAGACGGGACAGCGTTAGCAATCAGCCCCAGCATTTT. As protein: CASRRDSVSNQPQHF.

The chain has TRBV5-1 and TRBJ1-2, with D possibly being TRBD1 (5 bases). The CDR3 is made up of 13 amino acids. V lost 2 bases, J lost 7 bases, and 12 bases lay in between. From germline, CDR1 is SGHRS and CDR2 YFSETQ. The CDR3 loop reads CASSFGATGGYTF. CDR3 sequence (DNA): TGCGCCAGCAGCTTTGGGGCCACGGGTGGCTACACCTTC. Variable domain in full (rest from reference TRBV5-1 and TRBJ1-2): KAGVTQTPRYLIKTRGQQVTLSCSPISGHRSVSWYQQTPGQGLQFLFEYFSETQRNKGNFPGRFSGRQFSNSRSEMNVSTLELGDSALYLCASSFGATGGYTFGSGTRLTVV.

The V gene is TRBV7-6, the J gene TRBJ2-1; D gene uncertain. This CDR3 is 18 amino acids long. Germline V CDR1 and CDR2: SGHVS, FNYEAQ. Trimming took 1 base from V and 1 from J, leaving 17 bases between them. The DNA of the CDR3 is TGTGCCAGCAGCTTAGAGAGTAATCCCCCCCAGTCCTACAATGAGCAGTTCTTC. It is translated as CASSLESNPPQSYNEQFF.

The CDR3 protein is CASSVEGQGPDTQYF. DNA for the CDR3: TGTGCCAGCAGCGTAGAGGGACAGGGTCCTGATACGCAGTATTTT. The chain couples TRBV9 to TRBJ2-3; 9 positions agree with TRBD1. Germline loops: CDR1 SGDLS, CDR2 YYNGEE. There are 15 residues in the CDR3. Trimming cost V 0 bases and J 6 bases; bases outside gene matches: 5. Full variable domain (rest looked up from reference TRBV9 and TRBJ2-3): DSGVTQTPKHLITATGQRVTLRCSPRSGDLSVYWYQQSLDQGLQFLIQYYNGEERAKGNILERFSAQQFPDLHSELNLSSLELGDSALYFCASSVEGQGPDTQYFGPGTRLTVL.

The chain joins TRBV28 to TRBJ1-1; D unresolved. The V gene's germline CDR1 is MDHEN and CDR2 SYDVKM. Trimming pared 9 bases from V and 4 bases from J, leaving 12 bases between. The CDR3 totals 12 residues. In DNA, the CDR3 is TGTGCCAGTAGGAGGGCGTGCACTGAAGCTTTCTTT. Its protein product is CASRRACTEAFF. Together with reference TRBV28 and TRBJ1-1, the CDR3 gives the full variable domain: DVKVTQSSRYLVKRTGEKVFLECVQDMDHENMFWYRQDPGLGLRLIYFSYDVKMKEKGDIPEGYSVSREKKERFSLILESASTNQTSMYLCASRRACTEAFFGQGTRLTVV.

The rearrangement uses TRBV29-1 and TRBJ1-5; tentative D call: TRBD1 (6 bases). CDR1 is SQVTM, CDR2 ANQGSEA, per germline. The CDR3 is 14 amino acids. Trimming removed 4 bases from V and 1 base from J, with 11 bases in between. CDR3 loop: CSVGTEGSNQPQHF. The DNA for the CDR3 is TGCAGCGTTGGGACAGAGGGGAGCAATCAGCCCCAGCATTTT.

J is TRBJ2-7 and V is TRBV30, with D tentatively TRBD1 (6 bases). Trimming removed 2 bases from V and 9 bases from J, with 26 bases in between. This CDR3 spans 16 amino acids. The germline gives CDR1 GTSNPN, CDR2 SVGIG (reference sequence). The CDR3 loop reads CAWSTNRVSFGFRQYF. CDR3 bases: TGTGCCTGGAGTACCAACAGGGTTTCTTTTGGTTTTAGGCAGTACTTC.

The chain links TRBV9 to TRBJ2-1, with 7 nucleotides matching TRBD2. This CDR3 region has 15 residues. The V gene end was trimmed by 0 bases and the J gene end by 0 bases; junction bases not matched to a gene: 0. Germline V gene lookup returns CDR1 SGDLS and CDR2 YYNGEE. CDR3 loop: CASSVGTSSYNEQFF. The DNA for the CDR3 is TGTGCCAGCAGCGTAGGGACTAGCTCCTACAATGAGCAGTTCTTC.

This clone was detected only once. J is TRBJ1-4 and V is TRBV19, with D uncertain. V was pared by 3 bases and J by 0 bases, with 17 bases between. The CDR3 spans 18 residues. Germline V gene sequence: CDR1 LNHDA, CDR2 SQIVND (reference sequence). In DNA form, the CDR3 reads TGTGCCAGTAGTATGGCCGTACAGTCAACCCCAACTAATGAAAAACTGTTTTTT. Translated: CASSMAVQSTPTNEKLFF.

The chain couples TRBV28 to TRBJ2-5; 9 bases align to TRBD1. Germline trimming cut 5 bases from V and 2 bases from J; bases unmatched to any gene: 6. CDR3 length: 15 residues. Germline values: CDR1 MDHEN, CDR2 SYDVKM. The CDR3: CASSPTGGKQETQYF. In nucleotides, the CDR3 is TGTGCCAGCAGTCCGACAGGGGGAAAACAAGAGACCCAGTACTTC.